This T cell receptor beta chain comes out of a study of cytomegalovirus exposure and HLA in healthy donors. Whole-study findings and limits: A later analysis by the authors found several of the most significant clusters apparently linked to common viral pathogens. In vitro work confirmed that three CMV-associated chains recognize CMV antigens. Further analysis, carried out later, found HLA-associated TCR beta chains more clonally expanded than equally common other chains.

Worth noting for this clone: Its target is not known.

This CDR3 is 16 amino acids long. Germline V gene lookup returns CDR1 MGHDK and CDR2 SYGVNS. V lost 4 bases and J lost 2; bases outside the gene matches: 5. PCR involved 60 Vbeta and 13 Jbeta primers. Clones were read by immunoSEQ multiplex PCR, and TCRdb kept only the in-frame ones, dropping some. The sample contains 95,000 to 150,000 clones, 66% of which appear only once. The sample was PBMCs. The origin of this receptor is a man younger than 35 in good health and CMV-seronegative. The rearrangement uses TRBV25-1 and TRBJ1-3, with 10 bases that match TRBD1. CDR3 DNA sequence: TGTGCCAGCAGTGTGGGGACAGGGGCGCCTGGAAACACCATATATTTT. This codes for CASSVGTGAPGNTIYF.